This T cell receptor beta chain originates from a study of tumor-infiltrating lymphocytes in oesophageal squamous cell carcinoma. TCRdb analysed the PCR reads with MiXCR anew, one entry per CDR3 protein. The profile shows over 12,000 distinct CDR3 sequences, roughly 47% of them singletons. V was cut by 0 bases and J by 10 bases, with 13 bases left in between. The CDR3 consists of 13 residues. Germline CDR1 is SGHAT and CDR2 is FQDESV (reference sequence). Sequencing was done on a sample of blood. This clonotype originated in a male donor with esophageal squamous cell carcinoma. This sequence joins TRBV11-1 and TRBJ2-7; no reliable D call. The CDR3 nucleotides are TGTGCCAGCAGCTTAGCCTCGGGTTTACGACAGTACTTC. Amino acid sequence: CASSLASGLRQYF.